The 10 T cell receptor beta chains below were found in one sample sequenced in a study of T cell responses to AZD1222 COVID-19 vaccine. Assay used: immunoSEQ multiplex PCR; TCRdb lists only in-frame clones, some missing. This sample has 140,000 to 150,000 clones, with approximately 94% found just once. The sample in question was peripheral blood, obtained on day 0 of AZD1222 vaccination. These receptor sequences come from an adult in good health.

CDR3 amino acids: CASRKVASNGGELFF. CDR3 nucleotide sequence: TGTGCCAGCAGAAAGGTGGCTAGCAATGGCGGGGAGCTGTTTTTT. The chain couples TRBV11-2 to TRBJ2-2; maybe TRBD2 (5 bases). The CDR3 has 15 amino acids. CDR1 and CDR2 (germline): SGHAT, FQNNGV. Trimming shortened V by 6 bases and J by 7 bases, and 18 bases separated the two germline ends. The full variable domain, with the rest looked up from reference TRBV11-2 and TRBJ2-2, is EAGVAQSPRYKIIEKRQSVAFWCNPISGHATLYWYQQILGQGPKLLIQFQNNGVVDDSQLPKDRFSAERLKGVDSTLKIQPAKLEDSAVYLCASRKVASNGGELFFGEGSRLTVL.

The chain joins TRBV18 to TRBJ1-2, with D hard to call. The CDR3 spans 17 residues. Germline V gene lookup returns CDR1 KGHSH and CDR2 LQKENI. V was cut by 3 bases and J by 2 bases, with 19 bases left in between. CDR3 loop: CASSPQSAGNLNYGYTF. DNA for the CDR3: TGTGCCAGCTCACCCCAGTCGGCCGGGAACCTCAACTATGGCTACACCTTC. The full variable domain, rest sourced from reference TRBV18 and TRBJ1-2, is NAGVMQNPRHLVRRRGQEARLRCSPMKGHSHVYWYRQLPEEGLKFMVYLQKENIIDESGMPKERFSAEFPKEGPSILRIQQVVRGDSAAYFCASSPQSAGNLNYGYTFGSGTRLTVV.

The chain recombines TRBV9 with TRBJ2-1; 9 bases agree with TRBD2. The CDR3 extends over 15 amino acids. Per germline, CDR1 SGDLS and CDR2 YYNGEE. V gave up 3 bases and J gave up 10 bases; unmatched junction bases: 11. CDR3: CASSDISGRGREQFF. CDR3 DNA sequence: TGTGCCAGCAGCGACATTAGCGGGAGAGGGAGGGAGCAGTTCTTC.

The CDR3 is CASSPGDRLGPDTGELFF. DNA for the CDR3: TGTGCCAGCAGCCCGGGGGACAGGCTCGGACCCGACACCGGGGAGCTGTTTTTT. The rearrangement uses TRBV11-3 and TRBJ2-2; TRBD1 matches at 8 bases. The CDR3 contains 18 residues. With 5 bases clipped from V and 3 bases from J, the junction kept 14 bases outside the gene matches. In germline, CDR1 is SGHNT, CDR2 YENEEA.

V usage is TRBV28 and J usage is TRBJ2-1; a possible D gene is TRBD1 (5 bases). Per the germline V gene, CDR1 is MDHEN and CDR2 is SYDVKM. This CDR3 contains 15 residues. With 3 bases removed from V and 2 bases from J, the gap between germline ends came to 11 bases. CDR3 loop: CASSFKGVAYNEQFF. The DNA for the CDR3 is TGTGCCAGCAGTTTTAAAGGGGTAGCCTACAATGAGCAGTTCTTC.

The rearrangement joins TRBV5-1 to TRBJ1-6; D gene ambiguous. The CDR3 length is 13 residues. Germline V gene sequence: CDR1 SGHRS, CDR2 YFSETQ. V dropped 4 bases and J dropped 8 bases, with 10 bases sitting between them. The CDR3: CASSREGYSPLHF. In nucleotides, the CDR3 is TGCGCCAGCAGCCGAGAGGGTTATTCACCCCTCCACTTT.

The rearrangement uses TRBV25-1 and TRBJ2-1; 11 nucleotides agree with TRBD1. J gave up 7 bases and V 6 bases, and 8 bases lay outside the gene matches. Germline V lookup: CDR1 MGHDK, CDR2 SYGVNS. There are 15 residues in the CDR3. The CDR3 bases are TGTGCCAGCAGCCGAGCCGGGACAGGGGGAAATGAGCAGTTCTTC. This codes for CASSRAGTGGNEQFF.

The chain recombines TRBV11-3 with TRBJ2-1, with 12 bases identical to TRBD1. Germline trimming cut 5 bases from V and 12 bases from J; bases unmatched to any gene: 8. The length of the CDR3 is 14 residues. The germline gives CDR1 SGHNT, CDR2 YENEEA. The CDR3 region is CASSPGQGAGWQFF. CDR3 bases: TGTGCCAGCAGCCCGGGACAGGGGGCGGGATGGCAGTTCTTC.

This clone was picked up one time. The V and J genes are TRBV9 and TRBJ1-1; 8 bases align to TRBD1. The CDR3 contains 16 residues. The V gene's germline CDR1 is SGDLS and CDR2 YYNGEE. J was trimmed by 1 base and V by 5 bases; bases with no gene match: 10. The CDR3 nucleotides are TGTGCCAGCAGTAGCTCCCAGGGGGCCTCGAACACTGAAGCTTTCTTT. It specifies CASSSSQGASNTEAFF.

J is TRBJ1-6 and V is TRBV9, with TRBD1 as a possible D gene (5 bases). CDR1 is SGDLS and CDR2 is YYNGEE in the germline V gene. V shed 3 bases and J shed 7 bases, with 14 bases lying between them. The CDR3 has 15 residues. CDR3 amino acids: CASSGGGRANSPLHF. CDR3 nucleotides: TGTGCCAGCAGCGGGGGCGGCAGGGCGAATTCACCCCTCCACTTT.